This paragraph reports one T cell receptor beta chain. Its antigen is not known. The data belong to a study of beta chain features in type 1 diabetes. Study outcomes and limitations: TCRB CDR3s were moderately but significantly shorter in Type 1 diabetes patients in all four CD4+ subsets.

Expressed TCRB transcripts were sequenced because the isolated RNA had all been reverse transcribed beforehand. The protocol was immunoSEQ multiplex PCR, while the TCRdb copy is restricted to in-frame clones and leaves out a portion. The table records about 360,000 clones, roughly 12% of them present only once. This CDR3 has 14 amino acids. The germline V gene has CDR1 SGHAT and CDR2 FQNNGV. V dropped 5 bases and J dropped 4; count of bases not matched to a gene: 3. Specimen: naive CD4+ T cells from blood. This chain uses TRBV11-2 with TRBJ2-7, with 12 bases aligning to TRBD2. The clonotype originates from a woman under 30 with type 1 diabetes. This CDR3 reads CASSQTSGGYEQYF. The CDR3 bases are TGTGCCAGCAGCCAAACTAGCGGGGGGTACGAGCAGTACTTC.